This TCR beta chain was recovered during a study of CD8 T cells in ankylosing spondylitis. The CDR3 is 13 residues long. CDR1 and CDR2 from the germline V gene are DFQATT and SNEGSKA (reference sequence). Trimming at V came to 5 bases and at J to 9 bases, leaving 9 bases not matched to a gene. TCRdb re-analysed the 5' RACE reads in MiXCR, keeping a single row per CDR3 protein. The data show under 250,000 distinct CDR3 sequences, 10% to 13% seen once. The receptor comes from a male donor with ankylosing spondylitis or in good health (not recorded which). The sequencing sample was made of blood, either unsorted or a sorted T cell fraction (not recorded which). The chain joins TRBV20-1 to TRBJ1-2, with 10 positions matching TRBD1. The CDR3 loop is CSAVRTGGLSYTF. In DNA, the CDR3 is TGCAGTGCTGTCAGGACAGGGGGTTTAAGCTACACCTTC.